The clone carrying this T cell receptor beta chain was observed a few times. The sample belongs to a study of blood T cell repertoires in COVID-19. The wider study: There were acute and convalescent COVID-19 samples, and they came from the United States, Italy and Spain. The cDNA or gDNA used as material had been derived from T cells, B-cell-depleted T cells, or PBMCs.

The CDR3 length is 15 residues. Between the trimmed V and J ends, which lost 4 bases and 1 base, there was a span of 12 bases. Germline assignment: CDR1 SNHLY and CDR2 FYNNEI. As handled by the study authors: It was from reference gene primer amplification that nucleated cell counts were estimated. Assay: immunoSEQ multiplex PCR; the TCRdb copy retains only in-frame clones and omits some. Clone size and V and J calls were adopted from that table, with D and trimming inferred from the DNA. Among 300,000 or so clones listed, roughly 91% were seen once. This receptor was obtained from a man aged 50-59 years with active or convalescent COVID-19. The chain couples TRBV2 to TRBJ2-3; D is undetermined. Specimen: peripheral blood. In DNA, the CDR3 is TGTGCCAGCAGTGCCCGCAGACTTGGCACAGATACGCAGTATTTT. Its translation: CASSARRLGTDTQYF.